What follows is one T cell receptor beta chain and its context. It has no known antigen specificity. No per-base quality is available; no much larger clone lies one base away. This sample was taken from a study of T cell repertoires in cytomegalovirus infection (dated by TCRdb to about 2019). A note on the overall study: Donor HLA type was relevant to the analysis, as public TCR beta signatures indicated carriage of CMV infection together with the matching HLA type.

The trim is 4 bases for V and 10 bases for J, with a gap of 11 bases between the germline ends. CDR1 and CDR2 (GTSNPN, SVGIG) derive from the germline V gene (reference sequence). The CDR3 runs 12 amino acids, cysteine and phenylalanine included. This entry keeps only the CDR3 DNA: 36 bases, framed from base 1. TCRdb names Illumina HiSeq 1500 as the instrument used. TCRdb reanalyzed the raw reads on its own, using fastp at Q25 for trimming and MiXCR for clone calling, and kept in-frame beta chains. One record per CDR3 amino acid sequence lists the most common genes and DNA. Within this sample are just under 550,000 distinct CDR3 sequences, with about 25% of them counted one time only. Under 15% of the sample comes from the top ten. What the research found in general, with its limitations: In both this cohort and an independent roughly 350-donor cohort, the cumulative frequency of public TCR beta family members distinguished carriers of CMV infection plus the relevant HLA type. The ex vivo response was dominated by HLA-C-restricted CMV-specific TCR beta clonotypes, and the single most frequent clonotype in two of eight donors was supplied by these HLA-C-restricted clonotypes.

The sequence was obtained from a human donor in good health (CMV status not recorded). Some clones in this sample may be carry-over from other donors' samples. Recombination connected TRBV30 to TRBJ1-6; perhaps TRBD1 is the D gene, with 6 bases matching. Sequenced: PBMCs. The DNA is TGTGCCTGGACAGGGGTGAAATCACCCCTCCACTTT. Its product reads: CAWTGVKSPLHF. With the rest looked up from the reference TRBV30 and TRBJ1-6 genes rather than sequenced, the full variable domain is SQTIHQWPATLVQPVGSPLSLECTVEGTSNPNLYWYRQAAGRGLQLLFYSVGIGQISSEVPQNLSASRPQDRQFILSSKKLLLSDSGFYLCAWTGVKSPLHFGNGTRLTVT.